This T cell receptor (beta chain) was recovered during a study of Ad26.COV2.S vaccination and SARS-CoV-2 variants. The protocol was immunoSEQ multiplex PCR, while the TCRdb copy is restricted to in-frame clones and leaves out a portion. The table lists some 340,000 clones, about 86% of them singletons. The CDR3 runs 14 residues. Germline CDR1 LGHDT, CDR2 YNNKEL (reference sequence). Trimming pared 3 bases from V and 6 bases from J, leaving 13 bases between. Documented treatment: roughly 18 received Ad26.COV2.S at low or high dose, single or two shots; about 5 received placebo; per-sample allocation not given. At day 63 after the first vaccine or placebo injection, samples were drawn. The individual, an adult aged 18-55 years, was a donor in Boston.

The chain employs TRBV3-1 (or the pseudogene TRBV3-2) and TRBJ2-3, with a possible D match to TRBD2 (7 bases). Sequenced here: peripheral blood, sampled in a trial of Ad26.COV2.S vaccine versus placebo. This sequence was found in a person between 18 and 65 years old who received the Ad26.COV2.S COVID-19 vaccine or a placebo. The CDR3 protein is CASSQGGARDTQYF. CDR3 sequence (DNA): TGTGCCAGCAGCCAGGGGGGGGCGCGGGATACGCAGTATTTT.